The text below deals with one TCR beta chain. The protocol was immunoSEQ multiplex PCR, while the TCRdb copy is restricted to in-frame clones and leaves out a portion. The repertoire holds approximately 660,000 clones, with approximately 90% as singletons. This record comes from a study of shared T cell receptors in the human thymus. These data were also reused for a study on human thymus T cells. That report adds: Resections were taken during corrective heart surgery, and the thymus tissue came from these. Thymic and blood repertoires showed apparently biased V and J gene usage. Related research reported highly overlapping thymic repertoires among unrelated individuals.

The receptor's source is a boy under two years old with a congenital heart defect. Source material: thymocytes.

CDR3 protein: CASRPEKTGGRSTGELFF. The CDR3 nucleotides are TGTGCCAGCAGGCCAGAAAAAACAGGGGGCAGATCCACCGGGGAGCTGTTTTTT. The gene calls are TRBV14 and TRBJ2-2, with 9 bases aligning to TRBD1. The length of the CDR3 is 18 residues. Germline V lookup: CDR1 SGHDN, CDR2 FVKESK. The ends lost 6 bases at V and 4 bases at J; junction bases unmatched: 15. Looking up the rest from reference TRBV14 and TRBJ2-2 gives the full variable domain: EAGVTQFPSHSVIEKGQTVTLRCDPISGHDNLYWYRRVMGKEIKFLLHFVKESKQDESGMPNNRFLAERTGGTYSTLKVQPAELEDSGVYFCASRPEKTGGRSTGELFFGEGSRLTVL.